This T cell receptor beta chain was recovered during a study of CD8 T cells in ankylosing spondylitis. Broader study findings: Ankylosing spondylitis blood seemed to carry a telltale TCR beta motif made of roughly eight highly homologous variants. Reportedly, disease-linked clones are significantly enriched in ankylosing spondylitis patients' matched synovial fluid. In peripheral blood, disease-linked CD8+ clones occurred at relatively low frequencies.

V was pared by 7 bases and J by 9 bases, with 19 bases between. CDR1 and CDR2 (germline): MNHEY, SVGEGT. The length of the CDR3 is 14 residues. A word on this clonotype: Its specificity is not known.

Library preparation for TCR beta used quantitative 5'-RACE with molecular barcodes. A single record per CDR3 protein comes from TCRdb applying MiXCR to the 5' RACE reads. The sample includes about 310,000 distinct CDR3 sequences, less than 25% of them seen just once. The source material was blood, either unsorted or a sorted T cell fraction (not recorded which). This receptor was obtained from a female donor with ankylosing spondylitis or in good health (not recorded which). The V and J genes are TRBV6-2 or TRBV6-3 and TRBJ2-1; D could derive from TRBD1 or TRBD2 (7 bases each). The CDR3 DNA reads TGTGCCAGCACCTTCGTCGACAGGGAGGGTGAGCAGTTCTTC. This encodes CASTFVDREGEQFF.